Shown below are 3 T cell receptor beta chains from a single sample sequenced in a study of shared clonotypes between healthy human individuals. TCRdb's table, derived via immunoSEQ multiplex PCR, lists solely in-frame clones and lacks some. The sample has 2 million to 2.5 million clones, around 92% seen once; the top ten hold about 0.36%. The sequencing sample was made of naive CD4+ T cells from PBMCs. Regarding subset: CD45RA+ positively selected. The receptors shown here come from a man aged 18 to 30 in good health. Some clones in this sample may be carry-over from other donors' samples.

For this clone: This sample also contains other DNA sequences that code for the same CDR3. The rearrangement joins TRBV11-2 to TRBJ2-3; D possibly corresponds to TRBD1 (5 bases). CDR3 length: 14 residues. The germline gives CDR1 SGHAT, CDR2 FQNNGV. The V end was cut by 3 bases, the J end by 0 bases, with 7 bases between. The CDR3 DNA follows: TGTGCCAGCAGCTTCGACAGAAGCACAGATACGCAGTATTTT. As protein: CASSFDRSTDTQYF.

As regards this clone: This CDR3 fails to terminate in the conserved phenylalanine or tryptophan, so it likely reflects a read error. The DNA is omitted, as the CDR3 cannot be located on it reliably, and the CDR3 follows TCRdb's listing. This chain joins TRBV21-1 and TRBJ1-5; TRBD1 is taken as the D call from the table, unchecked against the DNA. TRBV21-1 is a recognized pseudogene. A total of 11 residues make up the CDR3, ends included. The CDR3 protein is CASSKALCACR.

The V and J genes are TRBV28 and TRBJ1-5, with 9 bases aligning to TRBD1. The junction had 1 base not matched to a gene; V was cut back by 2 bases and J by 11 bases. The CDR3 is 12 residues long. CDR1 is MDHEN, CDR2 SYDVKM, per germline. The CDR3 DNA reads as TGTGCCAGCAGTTTAGGGACAGGGTCCCAGCATTTT. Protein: CASSLGTGSQHF.